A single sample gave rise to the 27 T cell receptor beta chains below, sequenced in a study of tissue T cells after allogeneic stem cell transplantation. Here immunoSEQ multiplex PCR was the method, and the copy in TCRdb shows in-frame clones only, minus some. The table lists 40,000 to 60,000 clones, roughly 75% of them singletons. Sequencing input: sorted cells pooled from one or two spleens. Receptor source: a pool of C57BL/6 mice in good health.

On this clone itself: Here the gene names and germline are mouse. The part of the CDR3 DNA that was read is TGTGCCAGCAGCCAACGGGGGGGTAGCTCCTATGAACAGTAC. Protein product: CASSQRGGSSYEQY. The full-length CDR3 reads as CASSQRGGSSYEQYF. The chain combines TRBV2 with TRBJ2-7; 7 bases line up with TRBD2. The read ends 1 residue early relative to the CDR3; the germline J gene fills the gap. The V segment lost 2 bases and the J segment 0 bases; nucleotides outside the gene matches: 4. The CDR3 runs to 15 residues. CDR1 and CDR2 from the germline V gene are LGHNA and YSYQKL.

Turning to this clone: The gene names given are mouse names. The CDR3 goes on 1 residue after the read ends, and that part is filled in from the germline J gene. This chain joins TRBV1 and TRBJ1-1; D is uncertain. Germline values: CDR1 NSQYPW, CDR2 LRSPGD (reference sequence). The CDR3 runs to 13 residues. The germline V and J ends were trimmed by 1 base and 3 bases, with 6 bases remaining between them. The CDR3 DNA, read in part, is TGCACCTGCAGTGCAGGGTTGGACACAGAAGTCTTC. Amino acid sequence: CTCSAGLDTEVF. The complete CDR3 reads CTCSAGLDTEVFF.

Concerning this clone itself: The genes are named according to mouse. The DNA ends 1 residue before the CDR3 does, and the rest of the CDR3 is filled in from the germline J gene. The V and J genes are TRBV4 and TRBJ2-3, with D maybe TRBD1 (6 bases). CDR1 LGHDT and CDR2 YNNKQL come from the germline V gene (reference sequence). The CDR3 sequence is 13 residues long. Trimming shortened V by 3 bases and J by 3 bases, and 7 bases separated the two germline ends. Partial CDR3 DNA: TGTGCCAGCAGCTACAGGGGAGCAGAAACGCTGTAT. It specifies CASSYRGAETLY. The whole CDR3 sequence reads CASSYRGAETLYF.

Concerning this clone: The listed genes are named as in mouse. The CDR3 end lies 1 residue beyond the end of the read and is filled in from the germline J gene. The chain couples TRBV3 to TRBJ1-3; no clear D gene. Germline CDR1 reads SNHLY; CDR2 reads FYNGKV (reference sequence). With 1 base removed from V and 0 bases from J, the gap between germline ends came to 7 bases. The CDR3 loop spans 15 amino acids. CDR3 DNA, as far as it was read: TGTGCCAGCAGCTTAGGACCGACTTCTGGAAATACGCTCTAT. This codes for CASSLGPTSGNTLY. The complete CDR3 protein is CASSLGPTSGNTLYF.

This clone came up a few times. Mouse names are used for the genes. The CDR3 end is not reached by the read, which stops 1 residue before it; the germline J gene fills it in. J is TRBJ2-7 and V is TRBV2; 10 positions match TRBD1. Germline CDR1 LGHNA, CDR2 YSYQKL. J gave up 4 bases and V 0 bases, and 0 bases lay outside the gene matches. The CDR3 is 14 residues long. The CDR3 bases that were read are TGTGCCAGCAGCCAAGAGGGACAGGGGTATGAACAGTAC. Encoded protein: CASSQEGQGYEQY. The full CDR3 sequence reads CASSQEGQGYEQYF.

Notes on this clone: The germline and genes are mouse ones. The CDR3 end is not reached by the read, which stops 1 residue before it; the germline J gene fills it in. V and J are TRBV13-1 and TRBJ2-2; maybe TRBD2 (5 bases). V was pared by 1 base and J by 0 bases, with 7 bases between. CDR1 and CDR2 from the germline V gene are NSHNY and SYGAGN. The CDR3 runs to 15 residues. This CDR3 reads CASSDPGSNTGQLYF. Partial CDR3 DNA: TGTGCCAGCAGTGATCCTGGGTCAAACACCGGGCAGCTCTAC.

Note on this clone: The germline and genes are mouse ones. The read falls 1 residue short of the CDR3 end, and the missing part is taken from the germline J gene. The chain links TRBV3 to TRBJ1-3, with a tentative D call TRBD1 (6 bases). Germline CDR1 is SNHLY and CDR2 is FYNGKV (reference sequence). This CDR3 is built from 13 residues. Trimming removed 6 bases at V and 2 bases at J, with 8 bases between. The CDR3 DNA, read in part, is TGTGCCAGCAGATGGGGGCCTGGAAATACGCTCTAT. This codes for CASRWGPGNTLY. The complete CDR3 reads CASRWGPGNTLYF.

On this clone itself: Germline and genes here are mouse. The CDR3 protein is CASSLGGSSDYTF. The covered CDR3 bases are TGTGCCAGCTCTCTGGGGGGCTCCTCCGACTACACC. V and J are TRBV12-2 and TRBJ1-2, with D possibly matching TRBD1 (6 bases). The sequenced fragment ends 1 residue before the CDR3 boundary, so the rest is inferred from the germline J gene. The germline V and J ends were trimmed by 1 base and 4 bases, with 9 bases remaining between them. There are 13 residues in the CDR3. Germline V CDR1 and CDR2: SGHLS, HYDKME. Full variable domain (outside the CDR3, taken from reference TRBV12-2 and TRBJ1-2): NSGVVQSPRYIIKGKGERSILKCIPISGHLSVAWYQQTQGQELKFFIQHYDKMERDKGNLPSRFSVQQFDDYHSEMNMSALELEDSAVYFCASSLGGSSDYTFGSGTRLLVI.

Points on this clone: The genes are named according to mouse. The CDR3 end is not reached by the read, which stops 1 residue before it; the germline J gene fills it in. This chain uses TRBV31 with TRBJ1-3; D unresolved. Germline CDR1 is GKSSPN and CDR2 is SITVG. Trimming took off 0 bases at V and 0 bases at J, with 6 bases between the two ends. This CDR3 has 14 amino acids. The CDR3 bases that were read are TGTGCCTGGAGTCTAGAGAGTTCTGGAAATACGCTCTAT. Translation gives CAWSLESSGNTLY. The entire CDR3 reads CAWSLESSGNTLYF.

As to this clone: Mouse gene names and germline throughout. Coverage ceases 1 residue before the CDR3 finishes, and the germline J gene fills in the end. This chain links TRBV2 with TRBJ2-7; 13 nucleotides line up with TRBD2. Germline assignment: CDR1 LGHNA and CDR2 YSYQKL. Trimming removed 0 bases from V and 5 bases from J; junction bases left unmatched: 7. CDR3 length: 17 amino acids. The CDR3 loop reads CASSQERPGLGGDEQYF. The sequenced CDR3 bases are TGTGCCAGCAGCCAAGAAAGGCCGGGACTGGGGGGGGATGAACAGTAC.

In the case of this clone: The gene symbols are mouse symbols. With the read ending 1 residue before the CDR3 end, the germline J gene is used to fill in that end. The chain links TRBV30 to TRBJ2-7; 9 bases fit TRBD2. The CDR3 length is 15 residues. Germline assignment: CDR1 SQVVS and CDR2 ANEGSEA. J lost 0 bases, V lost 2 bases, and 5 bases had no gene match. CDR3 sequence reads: CSSRRLGVSSYEQYF. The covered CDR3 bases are TGTAGTTCTAGAAGACTGGGGGTGAGCTCCTATGAACAGTAC.

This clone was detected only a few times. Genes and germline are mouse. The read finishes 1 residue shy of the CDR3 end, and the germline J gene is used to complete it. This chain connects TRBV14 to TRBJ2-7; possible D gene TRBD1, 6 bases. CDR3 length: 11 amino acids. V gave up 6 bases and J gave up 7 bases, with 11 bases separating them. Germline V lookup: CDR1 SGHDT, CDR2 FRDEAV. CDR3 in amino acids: CASTGRGEQYF. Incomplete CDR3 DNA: TGTGCCAGCACGGGCAGGGGAGAACAGTAC. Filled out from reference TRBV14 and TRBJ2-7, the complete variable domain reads EAGVTQSPRYAVLQEGQAVSFWCDPISGHDTLYWYQQPRDQGPQLLVYFRDEAVIDNSQLPSDRFSAVRPKGTNSTLKIQSAKQGDTATYLCASTGRGEQYFGPGTRLTVL.

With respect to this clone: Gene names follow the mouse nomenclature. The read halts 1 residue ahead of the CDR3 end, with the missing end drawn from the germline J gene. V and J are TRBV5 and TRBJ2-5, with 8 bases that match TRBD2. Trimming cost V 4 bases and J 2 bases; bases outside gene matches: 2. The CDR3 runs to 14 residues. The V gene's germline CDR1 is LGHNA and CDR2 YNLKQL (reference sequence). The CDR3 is CASSRGGAQDTQYF. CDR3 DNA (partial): TGTGCCAGCAGCCGAGGGGGGGCCCAAGACACCCAGTAC.

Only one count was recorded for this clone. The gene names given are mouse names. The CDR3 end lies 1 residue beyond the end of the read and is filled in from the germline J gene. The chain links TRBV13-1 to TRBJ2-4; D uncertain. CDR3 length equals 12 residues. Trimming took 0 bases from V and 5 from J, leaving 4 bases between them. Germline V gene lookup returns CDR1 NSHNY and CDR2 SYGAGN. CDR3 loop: CASSDEGNTLYF. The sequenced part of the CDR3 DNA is TGTGCCAGCAGTGATGAGGGAAACACCTTGTAC.

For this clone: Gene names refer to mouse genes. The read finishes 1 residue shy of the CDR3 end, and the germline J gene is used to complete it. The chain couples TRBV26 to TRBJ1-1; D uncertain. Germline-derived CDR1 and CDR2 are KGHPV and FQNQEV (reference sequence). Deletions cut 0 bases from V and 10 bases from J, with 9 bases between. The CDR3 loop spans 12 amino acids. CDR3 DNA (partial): TGTGCCAGCAGTCTGTCAGGGAAGGGAGTCTTC. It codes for CASSLSGKGVF. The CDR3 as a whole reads CASSLSGKGVFF.

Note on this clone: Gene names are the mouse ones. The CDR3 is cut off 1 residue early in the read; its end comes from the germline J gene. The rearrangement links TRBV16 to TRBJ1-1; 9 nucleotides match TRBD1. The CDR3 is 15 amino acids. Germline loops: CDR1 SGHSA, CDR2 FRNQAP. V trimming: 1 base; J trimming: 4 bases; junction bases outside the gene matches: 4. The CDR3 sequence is CASSLGGTGTTEVFF. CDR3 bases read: TGTGCAAGCAGCTTAGGAGGGACAGGGACCACAGAAGTCTTC.

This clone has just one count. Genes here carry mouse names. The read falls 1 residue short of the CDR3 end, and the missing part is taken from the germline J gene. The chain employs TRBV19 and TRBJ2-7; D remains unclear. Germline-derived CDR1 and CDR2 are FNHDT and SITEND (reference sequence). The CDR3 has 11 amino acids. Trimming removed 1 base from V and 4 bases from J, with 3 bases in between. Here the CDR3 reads CASSIRYEQYF. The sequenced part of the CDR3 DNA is TGTGCCAGCAGTATAAGGTATGAACAGTAC.

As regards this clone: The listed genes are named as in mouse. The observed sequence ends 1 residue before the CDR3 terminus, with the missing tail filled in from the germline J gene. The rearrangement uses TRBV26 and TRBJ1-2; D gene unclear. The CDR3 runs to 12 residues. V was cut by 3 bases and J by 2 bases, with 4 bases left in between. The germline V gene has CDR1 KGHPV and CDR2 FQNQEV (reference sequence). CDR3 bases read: TGTGCCAGCAGTCTAGCGAACTCCGACTACACC. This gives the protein CASSLANSDYT. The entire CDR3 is CASSLANSDYTF. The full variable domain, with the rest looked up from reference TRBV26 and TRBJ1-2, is NSKVIQTPRYLVKGQGQKAKMRCIPEKGHPVVFWYQQNKNNEFKFLINFQNQEVLQQIDMTEKRFSAECPSNSPCSLEIQSSEAGDSALYLCASSLANSDYTFGSGTRLLVI.

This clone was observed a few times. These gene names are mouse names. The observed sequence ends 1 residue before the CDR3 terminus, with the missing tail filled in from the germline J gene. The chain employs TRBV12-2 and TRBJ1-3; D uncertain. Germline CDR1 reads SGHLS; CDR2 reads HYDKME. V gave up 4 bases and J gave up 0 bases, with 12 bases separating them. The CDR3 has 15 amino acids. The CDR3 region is CASSHRHHSGNTLYF. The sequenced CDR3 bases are TGTGCCAGCTCCCATCGACACCATTCTGGAAATACGCTCTAT.

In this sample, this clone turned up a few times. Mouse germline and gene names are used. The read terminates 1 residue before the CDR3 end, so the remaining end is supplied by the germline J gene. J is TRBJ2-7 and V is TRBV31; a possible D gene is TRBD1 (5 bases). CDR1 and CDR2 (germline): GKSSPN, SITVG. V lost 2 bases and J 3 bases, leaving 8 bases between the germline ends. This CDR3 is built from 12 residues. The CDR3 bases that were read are TGTGCCTGGAGTAGAGGGGTCTATGAACAGTAC. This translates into CAWSRGVYEQY. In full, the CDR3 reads CAWSRGVYEQYF.

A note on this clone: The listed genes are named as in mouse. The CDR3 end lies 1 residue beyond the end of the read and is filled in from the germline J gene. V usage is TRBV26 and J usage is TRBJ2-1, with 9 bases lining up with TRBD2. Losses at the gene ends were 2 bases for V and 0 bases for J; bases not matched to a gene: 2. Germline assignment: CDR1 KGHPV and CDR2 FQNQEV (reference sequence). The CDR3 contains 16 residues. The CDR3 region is CASSLLGGYNYAEQFF. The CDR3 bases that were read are TGTGCCAGCAGTCTGCTGGGGGGGTATAACTATGCTGAGCAGTTC.

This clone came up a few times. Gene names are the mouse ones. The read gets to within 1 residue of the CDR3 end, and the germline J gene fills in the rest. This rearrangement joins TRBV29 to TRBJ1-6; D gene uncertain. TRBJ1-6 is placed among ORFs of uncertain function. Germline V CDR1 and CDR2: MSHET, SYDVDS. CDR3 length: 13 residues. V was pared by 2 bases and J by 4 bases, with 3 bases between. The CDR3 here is CASSLRYNSPLYF. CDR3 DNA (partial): TGTGCTAGCAGTTTAAGGTATAATTCGCCCCTCTAC.

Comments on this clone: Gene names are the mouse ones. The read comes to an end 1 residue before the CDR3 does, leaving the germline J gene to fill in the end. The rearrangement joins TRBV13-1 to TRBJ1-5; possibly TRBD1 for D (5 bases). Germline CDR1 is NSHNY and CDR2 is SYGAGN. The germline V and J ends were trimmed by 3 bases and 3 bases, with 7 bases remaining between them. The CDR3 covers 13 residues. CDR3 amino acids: CASSAGFNQAPLF. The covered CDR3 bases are TGTGCCAGCAGTGCAGGGTTCAACCAGGCTCCGCTT.

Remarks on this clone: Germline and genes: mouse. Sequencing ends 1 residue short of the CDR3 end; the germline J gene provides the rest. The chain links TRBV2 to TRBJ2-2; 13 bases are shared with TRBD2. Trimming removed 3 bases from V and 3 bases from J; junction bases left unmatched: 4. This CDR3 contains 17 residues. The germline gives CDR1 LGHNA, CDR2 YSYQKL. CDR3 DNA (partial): TGTGCCAGCAGCCAGGACTGGGGGGGCGCTGACACCGGGCAGCTCTAC. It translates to CASSQDWGGADTGQLY. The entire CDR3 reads CASSQDWGGADTGQLYF.

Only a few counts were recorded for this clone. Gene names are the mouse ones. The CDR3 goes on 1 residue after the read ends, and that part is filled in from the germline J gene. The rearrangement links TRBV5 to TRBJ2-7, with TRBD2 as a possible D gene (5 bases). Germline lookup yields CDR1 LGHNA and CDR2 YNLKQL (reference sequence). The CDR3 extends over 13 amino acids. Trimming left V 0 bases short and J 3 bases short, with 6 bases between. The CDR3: CASSQEWGYEQYF. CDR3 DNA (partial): TGTGCCAGCAGCCAAGAGTGGGGCTATGAACAGTAC.

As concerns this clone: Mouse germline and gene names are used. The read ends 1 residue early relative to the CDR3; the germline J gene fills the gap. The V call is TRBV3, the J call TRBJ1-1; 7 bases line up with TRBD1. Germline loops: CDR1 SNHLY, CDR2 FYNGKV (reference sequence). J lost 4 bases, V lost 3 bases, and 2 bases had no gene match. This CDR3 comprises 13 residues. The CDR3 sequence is CASSFAGGTEVFF. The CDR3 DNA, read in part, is TGTGCCAGCAGCTTCGCAGGGGGCACAGAAGTCTTC.

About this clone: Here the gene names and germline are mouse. The covered CDR3 bases are TGTGCCTGGACGGGGAAAGACACCCAGTAC. Translation gives CAWTGKDTQY. The CDR3 in its entirety is CAWTGKDTQYF. This rearrangement joins TRBV31 to TRBJ2-5; D not resolved. The DNA ends 1 residue before the CDR3 does, and the rest of the CDR3 is filled in from the germline J gene. Germline values: CDR1 GKSSPN, CDR2 SITVG. V lost 4 bases, J lost 4 bases, and 6 bases lay in between. CDR3 length equals 11 residues. Using reference TRBV31 and TRBJ2-5 for the parts outside the CDR3, the full variable domain is AQTIHQWPVAEIKAVGSPLSLGCTIKGKSSPNLYWYWQATGGTLQQLFYSITVGQVESVVQLNLSASRPKDDQFILSTEKLLLSHSGFYLCAWTGKDTQYFGPGTRLLVL.